This record concerns one T cell receptor beta chain sequence. The CDR3 extends over 17 amino acids. Trimming stripped 2 bases from V and 0 bases from J, with 17 bases between. Looked up from germline, CDR1 is SGHRS and CDR2 is YFSETQ. As processed by the authors: Cell counts per sample came from amplifying reference gene primers. Data came from immunoSEQ multiplex PCR; TCRdb stores just in-frame clones and leaves some out. That table is the source of V, J and clone size, and D and trimming were worked out from the DNA. Among about 120,000 clones, 87% were seen once, and the ten largest hold approximately 4.8%. The sample belongs to a study of blood T cell repertoires in COVID-19. The overall study: Italy, Spain and the United States were the sources of the convalescent and acute COVID-19 samples.

Sequenced input: peripheral blood. The TCR originated in a human donor in a cohort sampled during active COVID-19. The V gene is TRBV5-1, the J gene TRBJ1-1; D perhaps matches TRBD1 (6 bases). CDR3 DNA sequence: TGCGCCAGCAGCTTTGTTCTACAGGGAGGGATGAACACTGAAGCTTTCTTT. This translates into CASSFVLQGGMNTEAFF. Complete variable domain (other parts from reference TRBV5-1 and TRBJ1-1): KAGVTQTPRYLIKTRGQQVTLSCSPISGHRSVSWYQQTPGQGLQFLFEYFSETQRNKGNFPGRFSGRQFSNSRSEMNVSTLELGDSALYLCASSFVLQGGMNTEAFFGQGTRLTVV.